What follows are 5 T cell receptor beta chains derived from one specimen sequenced in a study of CXCR3-negative and CXCR3-positive naive CD8 T cells. Whole-study results and caveats: Relative to CXCR3-negative naive cells, CXCR3-positive naive cells had more hydrophobic TRB CDR3s.

UMI-tagged TRB cDNA libraries were built via 5' RACE. TCRdb reprocessed the 5' RACE reads and reports one entry per CDR3 protein, with no DNA. This specimen shows about 130,000 distinct CDR3 sequences; the ten leading clones hold about 0.61%. Antigen specificity for these receptors is unknown. Sequences were obtained from naive CXCR3+ CD8+ T cells from blood. Stated subset: CD45RO-CCR7+CD27+CD95- naive CD8+ T cells expressing CXCR3 (TNR3+). All receptors derive from a human donor in good health. Some clones in this sample may be carry-over from other donors' samples.

The J gene is TRBJ2-5, the V gene TRBV11-2; as DNA is missing, the TRBD1 call by TCRdb cannot be tested. Looked up from germline, CDR1 is SGHAT and CDR2 is FQNNGV. The CDR3 length is 18 residues. CDR3 in amino acids: CASSSAPALEGQEETQYF.

The rearrangement links TRBV29-1 to TRBJ1-1; TCRdb's D call, TRBD1, is unchecked because there is no DNA. CDR1 is SQVTM and CDR2 is ANQGSEA in the germline V gene. There are 11 residues in the CDR3. The CDR3 protein is CSVLYRARAFF.

The gene calls are TRBV29-1 and TRBJ2-3; TCRdb selects TRBD1, and the lack of DNA leaves this call unchecked. CDR1 is SQVTM, CDR2 ANQGSEA, per germline. This CDR3 contains 13 residues. CDR3 in amino acids: CSVGGQGADTQYF.

The chain employs TRBV12-5 and TRBJ2-7; the TCRdb D gene call, TRBD2, has no DNA to confirm it. The CDR3 has 15 amino acids. Germline V gene lookup returns CDR1 LGHNT and CDR2 FRNRAP. The CDR3 reads CASGPTGTPTREQYF.

The chain carries TRBV10-3 and TRBJ1-1; checking the TCRdb D call of TRBD1 is not possible without DNA. CDR1 is ENHRY, CDR2 SYGVKD, per germline. The CDR3 sequence is 12 residues long. The chain's CDR3 is CAISDPGHEAFF.